This TCR beta chain came from a study of cytomegalovirus exposure and HLA in healthy donors. Germline CDR1 and CDR2: MNHNS and SASEGT. The V and J ends lost 5 bases and 4 bases, in that order; junction bases with no gene match: 4. The CDR3 consists of 14 residues. Generated by immunoSEQ multiplex PCR, the TCRdb table keeps only in-frame clones and is missing some. The sample has 95,000 to 150,000 clones; roughly nine tenths are singletons. Specimen: PBMCs. The sequence was obtained from a woman younger than 35 in good health and CMV-seronegative. The chain carries TRBV6-1 and TRBJ2-1; the match to TRBD1 covers 8 bases. This CDR3 reads CASSFRDRYNEQFF. The CDR3 DNA is TGTGCCAGCAGTTTCCGGGACAGGTACAATGAGCAGTTCTTC.